The 18 T cell receptor beta chains in this list originate from one sample, sequenced in a study of T-cell reconstitution after alpha-beta-depleted transplantation in children. Using unique molecular identifiers, the investigators prepared the TCRbeta library. TCRdb called the PCR reads again in MiXCR, with one record for every CDR3 protein. The sample has around 440,000 distinct CDR3 sequences, over 9.5% seen once. The sequencing here drew on PBMCs, taken before TCRalphabeta/CD19-depleted stem cell transplant. The receptors were gathered from a child aged 2 to 15 with inherited bone marrow failure, due to receive a stem cell transplant.

This clonotype was observed a handful of times. The chain employs TRBV27 and TRBJ2-1, with D tentatively TRBD1 or TRBD2 (5 bases each). In germline, CDR1 is MNHEY, CDR2 SMNVEV (reference sequence). With 5 bases removed from V and 6 bases from J, the gap between germline ends came to 17 bases. The CDR3 is 15 amino acids. This CDR3 reads CASSPYGTRGNEQFF. In nucleotides, the CDR3 is TGTGCCAGCAGTCCCTACGGGACCCGGGGCAATGAGCAGTTCTTC.

This clonotype has just a few counts. The chain carries TRBV6-2 or TRBV6-3 and TRBJ1-1; D is undetermined. V dropped 3 bases and J dropped 3 bases, with 17 bases sitting between them. This CDR3 comprises 16 residues. Germline CDR1 MNHEY, CDR2 SVGEGT. This CDR3 is CASSYVGEEVYTEAFF. CDR3 DNA: TGTGCCAGCAGTTATGTCGGCGAGGAGGTATACACTGAAGCTTTCTTT.

This rearrangement joins TRBV6-2 or TRBV6-3 to TRBJ2-2, with a tentative D call TRBD1 (6 bases). CDR1 and CDR2 from the germline V gene are MNHEY and SVGEGT. With 5 bases removed from V and 7 bases from J, the gap between germline ends came to 11 bases. The CDR3 sequence is 13 residues long. The CDR3 sequence: CASSRTAFGELFF. CDR3 DNA: TGTGCCAGCAGTAGGACAGCGTTCGGGGAGCTGTTTTTT.

This clonotype was detected many times. V gene TRBV4-3 combines with J gene TRBJ2-1; no clear D. CDR1 LGHNA and CDR2 YSLEER come from the germline V gene. CDR3 length equals 15 residues. V lost 0 bases to trimming and J lost 4 bases, with 10 bases between them. CDR3 sequence: CASSQDPQAYNEQFF. The DNA of the CDR3 is TGCGCCAGCAGCCAAGATCCGCAGGCTTACAATGAGCAGTTCTTC.

Worth noting for this clonotype: This may come from a read error, since a much larger clone is one base off. The DNA of the CDR3 is TGTGCCATCAGTGAATTAGTGGCCAATGGCTACACCTTC. Encoded protein: CAISELVANGYTF. The V call is TRBV10-3, the J call TRBJ1-2; D not certain. Germline V CDR1 and CDR2: ENHRY, SYGVKD. V lost 3 bases to trimming and J lost 6 bases, with 11 bases between them. This CDR3 is 13 amino acids long.

The chain has TRBV11-2 and TRBJ2-3; D is uncertain. The length of the CDR3 is 13 residues. Trimming removed 2 bases from V and 0 bases from J, with 3 bases in between. Germline lookup yields CDR1 SGHAT and CDR2 FQNNGV. CDR3 coding DNA: TGTGCCAGCAGCTTAATGAGCACAGATACGCAGTATTTT. Protein sequence: CASSLMSTDTQYF.

This clonotype was seen many times. This chain links TRBV10-3 with TRBJ2-1; D not resolved. Per the germline V gene, CDR1 is ENHRY and CDR2 is SYGVKD. The CDR3 has 13 amino acids. Trimming stripped 3 bases from V and 2 bases from J, with 5 bases between. The CDR3 is CAISEGPYNEQFF. The CDR3, as DNA: TGTGCCATCAGTGAAGGGCCCTACAATGAGCAGTTCTTC.

This clonotype turned up a few times. V gene TRBV4-3 combines with J gene TRBJ2-7; D is unclear. Looked up from germline, CDR1 is LGHNA and CDR2 is YSLEER. Deletions cut 2 bases from V and 3 bases from J, with 23 bases between. The CDR3 has 18 amino acids. The CDR3 bases are TGCGCCAGCAGCCAAAAGGTGGTATCCAGCGCAGCATACTACGAGCAGTACTTC. This translates into CASSQKVVSSAAYYEQYF.

This clonotype has a count of ten or more. CDR3 residues: CASSLLETPSTEAFF. The DNA for the CDR3 is TGTGCCAGCAGCCTACTCGAGACCCCTTCCACTGAAGCTTTCTTT. The rearrangement joins TRBV6-2 or TRBV6-3 to TRBJ1-1; the D is unclear. From germline, CDR1 is MNHEY and CDR2 SVGEGT. The CDR3 is 15 residues long. V gave up 6 bases and J gave up 4 bases, with 18 bases separating them.

This clonotype was counted at least ten times. The V and J genes are TRBV24-1 and TRBJ2-3; 11 bases are shared with TRBD2. J gave up 0 bases and V 10 bases, and 2 bases lay outside the gene matches. Germline V CDR1 and CDR2: KGHDR, SFDVKD. The CDR3 has 14 residues. CDR3 sequence (DNA): TGTGCCACGGGACTAGCGGAGAGCACAGATACGCAGTATTTT. It encodes CATGLAESTDTQYF.

In its sample, this clonotype was seen many times. The CDR3 bases are TGCAGTGCTAGGTACGAGGGGCACTCCTACGAGCAGTACTTC. This translates into CSARYEGHSYEQYF. This chain connects TRBV20-1 to TRBJ2-7, with D perhaps given as TRBD1 or TRBD2 (5 bases each). The germline V gene encodes CDR1 DFQATT and CDR2 SNEGSKA (reference sequence). V lost 3 bases and J lost 0, with 12 bases in between. The CDR3 is made up of 14 amino acids.

Ten or more counts support this clonotype. This chain links TRBV7-6 with TRBJ2-7; a weak D match, TRBD2 (6 bases). The CDR3 has 14 amino acids. The germline V and J ends were trimmed by 3 bases and 3 bases, with 12 bases remaining between them. Germline-derived CDR1 and CDR2 are SGHVS and FNYEAQ. The CDR3: CASSFSTSGYEQYF. As DNA, the CDR3 is TGTGCCAGCAGCTTTTCGACTAGTGGCTACGAGCAGTACTTC.

This clonotype was counted many times. This chain uses TRBV28 with TRBJ1-4; 8 bases agree with TRBD1. CDR3 size: 14 residues. The V and J ends lost 6 bases and 8 bases, in that order; junction bases with no gene match: 8. Germline lookup yields CDR1 MDHEN and CDR2 SYDVKM. In DNA, the CDR3 is TGTGCCAGCAGCCCGACAGGGGAGAGGGAAAAACTGTTTTTT. This sequence encodes CASSPTGEREKLFF.

This clonotype was observed at least ten times. This chain connects TRBV28 to TRBJ1-2, with D tentatively TRBD1 (6 bases). There are 16 residues in the CDR3. Per the germline V gene, CDR1 is MDHEN and CDR2 is SYDVKM. Trimming removed 5 bases at V and 0 bases at J, with 16 bases between. CDR3 protein: CASSKFQGLANYGYTF. The CDR3, as DNA: TGTGCCAGCAGTAAATTTCAGGGGCTTGCTAACTATGGCTACACCTTC.

The genes are TRBV19 and TRBJ2-6; no reliable D call. The CDR3 is made up of 13 amino acids. In germline, CDR1 is LNHDA, CDR2 SQIVND (reference sequence). V was shortened by 6 bases and J by 2 bases, with 5 bases between the two germline ends. DNA for the CDR3: TGTGCCAGTAGGCTAGCTGGGGCCAACGTCCTGACTTTC. It encodes CASRLAGANVLTF.

This clonotype showed up many times. In DNA, the CDR3 is TGTGCCATCAGTCGGGACGGAACCACAGATACGCAGTATTTT. Translated: CAISRDGTTDTQYF. J is TRBJ2-3 and V is TRBV10-3, with D perhaps being TRBD1 or TRBD2 (5 bases each). The CDR3 has 14 residues. In germline, CDR1 is ENHRY, CDR2 SYGVKD. Trimming removed 5 bases at V and 2 bases at J, with 11 bases between.

This clonotype occurred many times. The chain links TRBV19 to TRBJ2-1; a possible D gene is TRBD2 (6 bases). The CDR3 is 14 residues long. Germline assignment: CDR1 LNHDA and CDR2 SQIVND (reference sequence). Trimming removed 3 bases from V and 2 bases from J, with 8 bases in between. Here the CDR3 reads CASSMGGPYNEQFF. For the CDR3, the DNA is TGTGCCAGTAGTATGGGAGGCCCCTACAATGAGCAGTTCTTC. Supplemented by reference TRBV19 and TRBJ2-1, the full variable domain reads DGGITQSPKYLFRKEGQNVTLSCEQNLNHDAMYWYRQDPGQGLRLIYYSQIVNDFQKGDIAEGYSVSREKKESFPLTVTSAQKNPTAFYLCASSMGGPYNEQFFGPGTRLTVL.

There are many counts of this clonotype. This chain uses TRBV29-1 with TRBJ2-2; a possible D gene is TRBD1 (7 bases). The CDR3 length is 14 residues. Trimming cost V 6 bases and J 6 bases, with 17 bases left between them. The V gene's germline CDR1 is SQVTM and CDR2 ANQGSEA. This CDR3 reads CSVRRAGGPGELFF. The CDR3 DNA follows: TGCAGCGTGCGGAGGGCAGGGGGGCCCGGGGAGCTGTTTTTT.